A single T cell receptor beta chain is shown here with its context. The data are from a study of blood T cell repertoires in COVID-19. The table came from immunoSEQ multiplex PCR; TCRdb's copy has only in-frame clones and leaves some out. The data hold about 120,000 clones, with roughly 89% observed a single time. Trimming at V came to 6 bases and at J to 7 bases, leaving 10 bases not matched to a gene. Germline CDR1 and CDR2: MNHEY and SVGAGI. CDR3 length equals 15 residues. The sample was peripheral blood. This sequence originates from a woman aged 55 to 70 with COVID-19, enrolled during active disease. The chain recombines TRBV6-5 with TRBJ2-1, with 9 bases identical to TRBD2. The CDR3 reads CASRPGLAFLNEQFF. For the CDR3, the DNA is TGTGCCAGCAGACCGGGACTAGCATTTCTTAATGAGCAGTTCTTC.